This paragraph reports one T cell receptor beta chain. These data come from a study of blood T cells in healthy people across ages. CDR1 DFQATT and CDR2 SNEGSKA come from the germline V gene (reference sequence). The V end was cut by 8 bases, the J end by 8 bases, with 21 bases between. The CDR3 covers 13 residues. Through a sample-barcoded 5' primer and a J-beta primer mix, a second PCR was run for roughly 6 to 12 cycles. TCRdb itself ran the 5' RACE reads through MiXCR, one entry per CDR3 protein. The sample comprises about 800,000 distinct CDR3 sequences, 20% to 25% of which are singletons, and under 4% rests with the top ten. These records were also assigned to another study, of T cells of mothers and their children.

The receptor was derived from a boy younger than 18 in good health. The specimen was blood. J is TRBJ2-5 and V is TRBV20-1, with no clear D. The CDR3 reads CSSPTLSRFTQYF. CDR3 nucleotides: TGCAGTTCCCCGACCCTGTCAAGGTTTACCCAGTACTTC.